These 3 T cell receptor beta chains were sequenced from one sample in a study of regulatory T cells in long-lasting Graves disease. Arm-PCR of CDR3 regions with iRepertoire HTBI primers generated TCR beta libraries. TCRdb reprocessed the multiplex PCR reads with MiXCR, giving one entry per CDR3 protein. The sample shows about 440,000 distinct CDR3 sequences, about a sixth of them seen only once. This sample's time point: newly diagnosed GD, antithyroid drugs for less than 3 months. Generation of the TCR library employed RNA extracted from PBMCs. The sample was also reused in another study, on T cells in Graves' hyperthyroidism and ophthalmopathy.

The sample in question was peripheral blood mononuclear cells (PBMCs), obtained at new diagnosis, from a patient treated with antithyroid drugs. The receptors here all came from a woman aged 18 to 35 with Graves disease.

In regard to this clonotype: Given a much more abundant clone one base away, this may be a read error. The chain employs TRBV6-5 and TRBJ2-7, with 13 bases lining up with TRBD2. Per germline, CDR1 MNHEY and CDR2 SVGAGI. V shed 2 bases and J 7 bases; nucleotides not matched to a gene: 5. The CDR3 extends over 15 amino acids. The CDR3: CASSYDGLAGVEQYF. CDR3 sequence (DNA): TGTGCCAGCAGTTACGATGGACTAGCGGGAGTTGAGCAGTACTTC.

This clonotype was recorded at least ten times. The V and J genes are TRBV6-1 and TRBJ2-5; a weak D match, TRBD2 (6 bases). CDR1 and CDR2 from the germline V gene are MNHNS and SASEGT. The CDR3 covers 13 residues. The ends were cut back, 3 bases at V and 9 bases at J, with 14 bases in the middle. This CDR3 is CASSEQGTGAQYF. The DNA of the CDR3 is TGTGCCAGCAGTGAGCAGGGCACGGGGGCCCAGTACTTC.

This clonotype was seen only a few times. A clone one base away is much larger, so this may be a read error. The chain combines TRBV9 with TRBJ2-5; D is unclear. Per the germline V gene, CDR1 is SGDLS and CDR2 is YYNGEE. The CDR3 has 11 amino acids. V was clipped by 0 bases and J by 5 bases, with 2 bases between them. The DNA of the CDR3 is TGTGCCAGCAGCGTAGACGAGACCCAGTACTTC. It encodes CASSVDETQYF.